This note documents a single TCR beta chain sequence. The record originates from a study of blood T cells in healthy people across ages. For the second PCR, which ran for about 6 to 11 cycles, a sample-barcoded 5' primer and a J-beta primer mix were used. Each CDR3 protein is one row after TCRdb ran MiXCR on the 5' RACE reads. The data contain about 800,000 distinct CDR3 sequences, roughly 25% of them singletons. The ends lost 6 bases at V and 2 bases at J; junction bases unmatched: 12. The germline CDR1 and CDR2 sequences are DFQATT and SNEGSKA (reference sequence). This CDR3 has 15 residues. Each of the donors had 8 to 10 milliliters of peripheral blood drawn into EDTA-treated Vacutainer tubes. PBMCs numbering at least 6.5 million were isolated per sample. Separately, the same data were catalogued under a study of T cells of mothers and their children. That paper states: The second PCR's M1S primer added sample barcodes and 2-4 random nucleotides. Inherited differences only slightly affect thymic shaping of TCR recombination output.

What was sequenced was blood. The chain recombines TRBV20-1 with TRBJ2-7, with 8 bases matching TRBD2. This clonotype was obtained from a boy younger than 18 in good health. The DNA for the CDR3 is TGCAGTGCCAACTCCGGGACTAGTAAAACCTACGAGCAGTACTTC. Translation: CSANSGTSKTYEQYF.